This T cell receptor beta chain was sequenced during a study of shared clonotypes between healthy human individuals. The overall study: The study used three CD4 naive, three CD4 memory, two CD8 naive and one CD8 memory plate per donor.

Donors included only healthy HIV-negative adults lacking recent acute infections or vaccinations. The authors loaded approximately 220 ng DNA, approximately 30,000 T cell genomes, into sorted-subset replicate PCRs. The repertoire was sequenced with immunoSEQ multiplex PCR; TCRdb's copy has only in-frame clones and lacks some. The sample consists of about 660,000 clones, under 80% of them appearing once. The CDR3 runs 12 residues. CDR1 is MNHEY and CDR2 is SVGAGI in the germline V gene. Deletions cut 8 bases from V and 5 bases from J, with 12 bases between. This clone was seen only once. The sample was memory CD4+ T cells sorted from blood. Subset: CD45RA-negative fraction. The clonotype was recovered from a woman in her twenties or thirties in good health. The rearrangement links TRBV6-5 to TRBJ2-5, with D perhaps matching TRBD1 (6 bases). The CDR3 is CASRTVGETQYF. The CDR3 nucleotides are TGTGCCAGCCGGACAGTGGGGGAGACCCAGTACTTC.